This TCR beta chain was captured in a study of control samples from healthy donors and cancer patients. The V gene's germline CDR1 is LNHDA and CDR2 SQIVND (reference sequence). With 3 bases removed from V and 2 bases from J, the gap between germline ends came to 10 bases. The CDR3 totals 14 residues. The assay was immunoSEQ multiplex PCR, and TCRdb's table has in-frame clones only and misses some. Of roughly 92,000 clones detected, about 88% appear once; the ten largest clones hold 6.5% to 8%. This chain joins TRBV19 and TRBJ1-2; D gene ambiguous. Sequencing used blood. The source of this sequence is a woman aged 60 to 75 in good health. CDR3 nucleotide sequence: TGTGCCAGTAGTATGTATGCCGGGAACTATGGCTACACCTTC. This encodes CASSMYAGNYGYTF.